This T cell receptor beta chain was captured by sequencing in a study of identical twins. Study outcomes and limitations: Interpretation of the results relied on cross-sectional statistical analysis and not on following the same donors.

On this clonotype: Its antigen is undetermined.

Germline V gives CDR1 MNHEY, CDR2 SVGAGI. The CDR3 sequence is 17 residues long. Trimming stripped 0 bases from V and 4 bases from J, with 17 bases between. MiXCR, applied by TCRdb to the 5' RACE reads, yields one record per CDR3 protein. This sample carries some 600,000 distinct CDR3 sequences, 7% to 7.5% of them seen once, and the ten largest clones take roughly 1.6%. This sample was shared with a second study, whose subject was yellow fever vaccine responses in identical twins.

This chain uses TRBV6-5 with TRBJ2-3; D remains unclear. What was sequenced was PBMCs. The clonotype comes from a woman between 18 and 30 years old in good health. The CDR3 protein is CASSYSTAPVSADTQYF. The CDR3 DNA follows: TGTGCCAGCAGTTACTCGACCGCCCCCGTGAGCGCAGATACGCAGTATTTT.